This T cell receptor beta chain was sequenced for a study of identical twins. Whole-study results and caveats: Cross-sectional statistics, not tracking of the same donors, supported the conclusions. Twin pairs' shared out-of-frame alpha sequences were enriched in low generation probability.

TCRdb passed the 5' RACE reads through MiXCR, listing each CDR3 protein once. The sample carries more than 600,000 distinct CDR3 sequences, over 15% recorded once. V was cut by 8 bases and J by 6 bases, with 20 bases left in between. The CDR3 length is 15 residues. Germline V gene lookup returns CDR1 SGHTA and CDR2 FQGNSA. For this clonotype: The antigen is unknown.

These data were likewise used in another study, on T cells expressing NK-cell markers. This second study notes: The use of an anti-gamma-delta TCR antibody, which was added in several experiments, restricted sorting to T cells expressing alpha-beta TCR. The study did not resolve the HCMV specificity of expanded NKG2C+ T cell clones.

Sequenced input: PBMCs. The source of this sequence is a woman between 18 and 29 years old in good health. The gene calls are TRBV7-2 and TRBJ2-1; D unresolved. CDR3 coding DNA: TGTGCCAGCGGCAACTTCCGGGCAGCTAGCAATGAGCAGTTCTTC. This gives the protein CASGNFRAASNEQFF.